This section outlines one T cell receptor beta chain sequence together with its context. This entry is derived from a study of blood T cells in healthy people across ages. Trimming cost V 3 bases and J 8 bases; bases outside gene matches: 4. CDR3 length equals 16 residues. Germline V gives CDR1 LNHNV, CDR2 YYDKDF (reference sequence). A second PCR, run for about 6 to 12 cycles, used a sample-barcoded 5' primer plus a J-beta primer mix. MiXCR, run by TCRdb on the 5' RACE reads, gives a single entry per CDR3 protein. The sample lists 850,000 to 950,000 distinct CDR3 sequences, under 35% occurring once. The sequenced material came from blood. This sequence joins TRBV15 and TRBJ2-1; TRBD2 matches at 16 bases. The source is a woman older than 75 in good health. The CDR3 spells CATSRGTSGGAHEQFF. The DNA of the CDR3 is TGTGCCACCAGCAGGGGGACTAGCGGGGGGGCCCATGAGCAGTTCTTC.